This T cell receptor beta chain was observed in a study of blood T cell repertoires in COVID-19. Study summary: There were acute and convalescent COVID-19 samples, and they came from the United States, Italy and Spain. The analysed material was cDNA or gDNA that came from T cells, B-cell-depleted T cells, or PBMCs.

The V gene's germline CDR1 is MNHEY and CDR2 SVGAGI. V was pared by 7 bases and J by 6 bases, with 6 bases of the junction left unmatched. The length of the CDR3 is 14 residues. In the authors' workflow: From reference gene primer amplification, estimates of nucleated cell counts were derived. Profiling relied on immunoSEQ multiplex PCR, and the TCRdb table lists in-frame clones only, not all of them. V and J calls and clone size follow that table, whereas D and trimming were derived from the DNA. The profile shows roughly 160,000 clones, approximately 85% of them singletons. Patients of the Seattle cohort, enrolled during active infection, were followed longitudinally.

The sequenced sample was peripheral blood. This receptor was taken from a man at least 80 years old with COVID-19, enrolled during active disease. The chain has TRBV6-5 and TRBJ1-6; 7 nucleotides agree with TRBD1. The CDR3 spells CASNAQGVNSPLHF. The CDR3 DNA reads as TGTGCCAGCAATGCCCAGGGGGTTAATTCACCCCTCCACTTT.